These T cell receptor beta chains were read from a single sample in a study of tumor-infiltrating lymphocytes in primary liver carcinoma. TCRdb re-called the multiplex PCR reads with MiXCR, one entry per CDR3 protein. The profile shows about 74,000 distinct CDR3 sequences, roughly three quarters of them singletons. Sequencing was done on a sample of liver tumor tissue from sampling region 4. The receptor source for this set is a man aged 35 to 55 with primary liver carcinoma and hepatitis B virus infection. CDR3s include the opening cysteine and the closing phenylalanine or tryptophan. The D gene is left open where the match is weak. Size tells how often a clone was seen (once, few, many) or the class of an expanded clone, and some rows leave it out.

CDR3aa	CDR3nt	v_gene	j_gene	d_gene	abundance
CVSSRMDVMETQYF	TGTGTCAGCAGCCGAATGGATGTAATGGAGACCCAGTACTTC	TRBV5-4	TRBJ2-5	-	-
CASSPTTGRTEQYF	TGTGCCAGCAGTCCCACGACAGGGAGGACTGAGCAGTACTTC	TRBV6-5	TRBJ2-7	-	-
CAGKNYGSYEQYF	TGTGCCGGCAAAAACTACGGCTCCTATGAGCAGTACTTC	TRBV6-5	TRBJ2-7	-	-
CVSSLSTPNKGEQFF	TGTGTCAGCAGCTTATCCACCCCGAATAAGGGTGAGCAGTTCTTC	TRBV7-8	TRBJ2-1	-	-
CASSQDGQVNQPQHF	TGTGCCAGCAGCCAAGATGGACAGGTCAATCAGCCCCAGCATTTT	TRBV4-2	TRBJ1-5	TRBD1	many
CVSSGPSHEQYF	TGTGTCAGCAGTGGGCCCTCCCATGAGCAGTACTTC	TRBV6-1	TRBJ2-7	-	-
CAISESEEAVRDTQYF	TGTGCCATCAGTGAGTCGGAGGAGGCCGTCAGAGATACGCAGTATTTT	TRBV10-3	TRBJ2-3	-	-
CDSARREYYEQYF	TGTGACAGCGCCCGGCGGGAATACTACGAGCAGTACTTC	TRBV12-3/TRBV12-4	TRBJ2-7	-	-
CASGWGDTQYF	TGTGCTAGTGGTTGGGGCGATACGCAGTATTTT	TRBV12-5	TRBJ2-3	-	medium-sized
CVCSLLKADTGELFF	TGTGTCTGCAGCTTACTCAAGGCGGACACCGGGGAGCTGTTTTTT	TRBV11-2	TRBJ2-2	-	-
CSSNSAGPGNEQFF	TGTTCCAGTAATTCAGCGGGCCCTGGGAATGAGCAGTTCTTC	TRBV11-2	TRBJ2-1	-	-
CAGGEWETADTQYF	TGTGCCGGAGGGGAATGGGAGACCGCAGATACACAGTATTTT	TRBV11-2	TRBJ2-3	-	-
CVSSKEFQARQGGFYEQYF	TGTGTCAGCAGCAAGGAATTCCAGGCCCGGCAGGGGGGATTCTACGAGCAGTACTTC	TRBV21-1	TRBJ2-7	-	-
CAIPRSASTDTQYF	TGTGCCATCCCCAGGTCGGCTAGCACAGATACGCAGTATTTC	TRBV6-5	TRBJ2-3	-	-
CAIRRTGGNEQFF	TGTGCCATCAGAAGGACAGGGGGCAATGAGCAGTTCTTC	TRBV10-3	TRBJ2-1	TRBD1	many
CASSQDGGNNQPQHF	TGCGCCAGTAGCCAAGATGGAGGGAACAATCAGCCCCAGCATTTT	TRBV4-1	TRBJ1-5	-	-
CASTVTGGETQYF	TGTGCCAGTACCGTGACAGGGGGAGAGACCCAGTACTTC	TRBV19	TRBJ2-5	TRBD1	-
CATSYRGSNQPQHF	TGTGCGACCAGTTACAGGGGCTCAAATCAGCCCCAGCATTTT	TRBV6-6	TRBJ1-5	TRBD1	-
CAIAGGEGDTQYF	TGTGCCATCGCGGGAGGCGAGGGGGATACGCAGTATTTT	TRBV10-3	TRBJ2-3	TRBD2	many
CALSALAGGGEQFF	TGTGCCTTGAGTGCACTAGCGGGAGGCGGGGAGCAGTTCTTC	TRBV30	TRBJ2-1	TRBD2	few
CASSLGRGLGETQYF	TGCGCCAGCAGCTTGGGCAGGGGGCTAGGGGAGACCCAGTACTTC	TRBV5-4	TRBJ2-5	TRBD1	-
CASSLDGQGVNTGELFF	TGTGCCAGCAGCTTAGACGGGCAGGGGGTGAACACCGGGGAGCTGTTTTTT	TRBV11-3	TRBJ2-2	TRBD1	once
CASSESRGGAYSPLHF	TGTGCCAGCAGCGAATCCCGAGGGGGGGCTTATTCACCCCTCCACTTT	TRBV4-2	TRBJ1-6	-	many
CASSSSRGVLAYEQYF	TGTGCTAGCAGTAGCTCTAGGGGGGTTCTGGCCTACGAGCAGTACTTC	TRBV6-5	TRBJ2-7	-	-
CASSYSGWTGVNENLFF	TGTGCCAGCAGTTACTCTGGCTGGACAGGAGTAAATGAAAATCTGTTTTTT	TRBV6-5	TRBJ1-4	TRBD1	-
CASSLGWTGAADTQFF	TGTGCCAGCAGCTTGGGATGGACAGGGGCCGCAGATACGCAGTTTTTT	TRBV9	TRBJ2-3	TRBD1	once
CAGSALAGGNNEQFF	TGTGCAGGCAGCGCATTAGCGGGAGGGAACAATGAGCAGTTCTTC	TRBV5-6	TRBJ2-1	TRBD2	-
CVSALGDLLGHEQFF	TGTGTCAGCGCACTAGGGGACCTCCTGGGACATGAGCAGTTCTTC	TRBV11-2	TRBJ2-1	-	-